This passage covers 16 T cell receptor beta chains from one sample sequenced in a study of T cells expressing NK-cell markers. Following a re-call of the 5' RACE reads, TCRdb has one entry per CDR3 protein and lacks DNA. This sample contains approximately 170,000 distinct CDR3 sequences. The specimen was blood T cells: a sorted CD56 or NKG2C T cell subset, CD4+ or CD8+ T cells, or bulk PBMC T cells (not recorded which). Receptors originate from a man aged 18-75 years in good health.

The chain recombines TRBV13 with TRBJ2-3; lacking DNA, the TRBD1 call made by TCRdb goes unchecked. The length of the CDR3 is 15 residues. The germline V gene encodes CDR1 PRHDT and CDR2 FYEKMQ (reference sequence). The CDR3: CASSSPGRGKDTQYF.

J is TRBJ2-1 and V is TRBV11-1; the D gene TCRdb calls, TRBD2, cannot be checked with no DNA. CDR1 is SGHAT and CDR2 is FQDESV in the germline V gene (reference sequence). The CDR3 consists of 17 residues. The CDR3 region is CASSLAPGLAGWYEQFF. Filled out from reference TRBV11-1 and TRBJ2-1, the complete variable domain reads EAEVAQSPRYKITEKSQAVAFWCDPISGHATLYWYRQILGQGPELLVQFQDESVVDDSQLPKDRFSAERLKGVDSTLKIQPAELGDSAMYLCASSLAPGLAGWYEQFFGPGTRLTVL.

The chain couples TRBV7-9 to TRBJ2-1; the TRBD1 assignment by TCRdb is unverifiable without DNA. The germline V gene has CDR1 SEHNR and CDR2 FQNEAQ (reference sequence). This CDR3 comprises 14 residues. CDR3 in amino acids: CASSLTGKNNEQFF.

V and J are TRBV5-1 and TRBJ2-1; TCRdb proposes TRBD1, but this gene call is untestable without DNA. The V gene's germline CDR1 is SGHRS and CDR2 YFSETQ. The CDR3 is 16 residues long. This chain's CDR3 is CASSLAGAGAYNEQFF.

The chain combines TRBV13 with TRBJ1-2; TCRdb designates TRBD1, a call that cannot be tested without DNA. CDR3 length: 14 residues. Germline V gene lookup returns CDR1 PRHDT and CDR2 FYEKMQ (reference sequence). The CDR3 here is CASSLWRGGYGYTF. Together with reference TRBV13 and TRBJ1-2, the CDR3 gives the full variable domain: AAGVIQSPRHLIKEKRETATLKCYPIPRHDTVYWYQQGPGQDPQFLISFYEKMQSDKGSIPDRFSAQQFSDYHSELNMSSLELGDSALYFCASSLWRGGYGYTFGSGTRLTVV.

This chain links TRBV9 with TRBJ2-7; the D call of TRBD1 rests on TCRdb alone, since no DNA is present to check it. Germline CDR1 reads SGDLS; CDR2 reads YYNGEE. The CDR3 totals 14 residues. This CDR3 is CASSSRQKFDEQYF.

Here the CDR3 reads CAIRGDSYGYTF. This chain links TRBV10-3 with TRBJ1-2. The germline V gene encodes CDR1 ENHRY and CDR2 SYGVKD. CDR3 length: 12 amino acids.

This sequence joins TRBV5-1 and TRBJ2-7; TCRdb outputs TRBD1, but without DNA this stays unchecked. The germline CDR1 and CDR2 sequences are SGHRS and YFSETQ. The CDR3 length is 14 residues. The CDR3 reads CASSLWSGDPLWYF.

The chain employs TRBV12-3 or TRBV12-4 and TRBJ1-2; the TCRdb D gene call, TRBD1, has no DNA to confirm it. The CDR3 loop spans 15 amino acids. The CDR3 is CASTDGTAANYGYTF.

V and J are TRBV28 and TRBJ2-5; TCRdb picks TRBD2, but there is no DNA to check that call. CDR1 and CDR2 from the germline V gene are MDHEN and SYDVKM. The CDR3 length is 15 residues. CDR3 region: CASSSLADPQETQYF.

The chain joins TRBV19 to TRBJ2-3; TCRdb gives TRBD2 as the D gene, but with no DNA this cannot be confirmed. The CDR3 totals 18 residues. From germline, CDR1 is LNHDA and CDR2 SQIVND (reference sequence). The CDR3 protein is CASSIGQAGGSIADTQYF.

The CDR3 sequence is CASSQDTTSTDTQYF. The rearrangement joins TRBV4-2 to TRBJ2-3. The germline V gene encodes CDR1 LGHNA and CDR2 YNFKEQ. The CDR3 runs 15 residues.

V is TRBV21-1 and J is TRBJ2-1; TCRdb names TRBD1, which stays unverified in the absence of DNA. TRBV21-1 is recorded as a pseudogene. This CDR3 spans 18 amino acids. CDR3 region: CASKGGDRAFDTYNEQFF.

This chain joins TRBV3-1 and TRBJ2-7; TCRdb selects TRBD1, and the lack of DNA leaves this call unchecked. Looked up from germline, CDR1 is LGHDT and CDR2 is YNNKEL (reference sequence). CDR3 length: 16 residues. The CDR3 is CASSPPPGATPYEQYF.

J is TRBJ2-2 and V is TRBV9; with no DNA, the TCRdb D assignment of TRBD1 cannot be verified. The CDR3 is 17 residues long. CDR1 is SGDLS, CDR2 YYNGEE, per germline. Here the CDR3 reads CASSVAGTGGRTGELFF. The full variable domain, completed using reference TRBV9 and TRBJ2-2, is DSGVTQTPKHLITATGQRVTLRCSPRSGDLSVYWYQQSLDQGLQFLIQYYNGEERAKGNILERFSAQQFPDLHSELNLSSLELGDSALYFCASSVAGTGGRTGELFFGEGSRLTVL.

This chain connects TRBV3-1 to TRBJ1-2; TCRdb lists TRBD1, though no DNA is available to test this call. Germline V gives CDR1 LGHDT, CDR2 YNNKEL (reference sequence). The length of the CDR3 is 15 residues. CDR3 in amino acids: CASSQVGGGVDGYTF.